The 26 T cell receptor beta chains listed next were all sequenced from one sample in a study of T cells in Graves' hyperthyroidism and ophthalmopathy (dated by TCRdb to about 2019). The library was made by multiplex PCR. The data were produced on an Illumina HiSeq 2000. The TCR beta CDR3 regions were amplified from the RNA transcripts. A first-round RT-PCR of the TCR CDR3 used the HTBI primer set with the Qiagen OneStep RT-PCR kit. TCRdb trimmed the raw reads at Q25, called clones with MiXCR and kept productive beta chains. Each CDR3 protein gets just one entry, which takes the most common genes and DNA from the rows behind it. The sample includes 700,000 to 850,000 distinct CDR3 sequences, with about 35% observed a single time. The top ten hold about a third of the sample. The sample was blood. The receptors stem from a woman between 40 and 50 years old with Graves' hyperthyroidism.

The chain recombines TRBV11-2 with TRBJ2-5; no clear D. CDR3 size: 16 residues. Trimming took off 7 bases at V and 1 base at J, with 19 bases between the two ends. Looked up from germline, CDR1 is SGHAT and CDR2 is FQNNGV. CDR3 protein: CASTPRVGSTQETQYF. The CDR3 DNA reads TGTGCCAGCACCCCTCGTGTGGGGTCCACCCAAGAGACCCAGTACTTC.

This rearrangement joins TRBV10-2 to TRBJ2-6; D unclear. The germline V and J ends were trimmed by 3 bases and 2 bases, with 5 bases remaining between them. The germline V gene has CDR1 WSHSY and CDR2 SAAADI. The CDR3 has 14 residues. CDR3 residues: CASSDNTGANVLTF. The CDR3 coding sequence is TGCGCCAGCAGTGATAATACTGGGGCCAACGTCCTGACTTTC.

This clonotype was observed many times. Here the CDR3 reads CSFQGARYEQYF. The CDR3 bases are TGCAGCTTCCAGGGCGCGAGGTACGAGCAGTACTTC. This rearrangement joins TRBV29-1 to TRBJ2-7, with D tentatively TRBD1 (5 bases). The CDR3 is 12 residues long. Trimming took off 8 bases at V and 4 bases at J, with 15 bases between the two ends. Germline values: CDR1 SQVTM, CDR2 ANQGSEA.

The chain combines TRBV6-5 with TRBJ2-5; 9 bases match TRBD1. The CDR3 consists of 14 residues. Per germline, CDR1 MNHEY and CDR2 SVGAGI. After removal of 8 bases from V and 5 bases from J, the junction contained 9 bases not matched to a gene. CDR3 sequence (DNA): TGTGCCAGCTGTCGGGACAGGGTCTACGAGACCCAGTACTTC. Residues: CASCRDRVYETQYF.

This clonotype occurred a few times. The CDR3 loop reads CASSSPLVWDSPLHF. The CDR3 bases are TGTGCCAGCAGTTCCCCTCTCGTTTGGGATTCACCCCTCCACTTT. The chain links TRBV6-5 to TRBJ1-6; no reliable D call. The V end lost 4 bases, the J end lost 8 bases, and 15 bases lay between the germline ends. Germline V CDR1 and CDR2: MNHEY, SVGAGI. This CDR3 spans 15 amino acids.

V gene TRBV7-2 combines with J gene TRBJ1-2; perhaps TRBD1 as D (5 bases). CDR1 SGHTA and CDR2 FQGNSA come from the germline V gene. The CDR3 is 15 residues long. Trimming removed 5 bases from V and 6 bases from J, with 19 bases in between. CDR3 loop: CASSPSWGGNHGYTF. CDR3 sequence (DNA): TGTGCCAGCAGCCCCTCCTGGGGGGGGAACCATGGCTACACCTTC.

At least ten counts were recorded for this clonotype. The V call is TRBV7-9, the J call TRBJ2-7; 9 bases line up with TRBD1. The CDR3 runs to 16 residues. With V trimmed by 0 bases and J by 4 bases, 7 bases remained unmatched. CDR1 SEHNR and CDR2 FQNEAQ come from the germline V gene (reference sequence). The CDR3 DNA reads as TGTGCCAGCAGCTTAGCGGACAGGGGTCGGGCGTACGAGCAGTACTTC. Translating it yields CASSLADRGRAYEQYF.

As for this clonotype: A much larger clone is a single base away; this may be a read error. For the CDR3, the DNA is TGTGCCACCAGCAGTTCGGCGGGAGAGTCAGGGGCGCTGTTTTTT. Encoded protein: CATSSSAGESGALFF. V usage is TRBV15 and J usage is TRBJ2-2; perhaps TRBD2 as D (7 bases). The V gene's germline CDR1 is LNHNV and CDR2 YYDKDF (reference sequence). The CDR3 totals 15 residues.

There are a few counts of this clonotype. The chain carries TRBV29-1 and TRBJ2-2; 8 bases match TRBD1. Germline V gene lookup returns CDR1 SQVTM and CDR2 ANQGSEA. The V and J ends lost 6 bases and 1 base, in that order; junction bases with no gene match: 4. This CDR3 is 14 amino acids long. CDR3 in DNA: TGCAGCGTCGACAGGGGTTTGAACACCGGGGAGCTGTTTTTT. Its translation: CSVDRGLNTGELFF.

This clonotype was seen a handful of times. CDR3 DNA sequence: TGCAGCGTTGAATGGGCGGGAGCGACAGATACGCAGTATTTT. Translating it yields CSVEWAGATDTQYF. The chain couples TRBV29-1 to TRBJ2-3; 7 bases line up with TRBD2. Germline V gives CDR1 SQVTM, CDR2 ANQGSEA. CDR3 length equals 14 residues. The V and J ends lost 2 bases and 3 bases, in that order; junction bases with no gene match: 5.

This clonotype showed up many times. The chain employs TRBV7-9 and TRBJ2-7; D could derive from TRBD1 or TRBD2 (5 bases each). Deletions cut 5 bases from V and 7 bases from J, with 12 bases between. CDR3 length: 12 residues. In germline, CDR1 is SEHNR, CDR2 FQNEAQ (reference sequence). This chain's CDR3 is CASSGTAGEQYF. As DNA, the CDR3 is TGTGCCAGCAGCGGGACGGCAGGGGAGCAGTACTTC.

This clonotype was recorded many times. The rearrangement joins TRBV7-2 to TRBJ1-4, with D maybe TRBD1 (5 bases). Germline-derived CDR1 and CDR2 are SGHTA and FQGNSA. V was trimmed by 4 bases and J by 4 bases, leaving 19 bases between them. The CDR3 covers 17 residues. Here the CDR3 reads CASSSRRGGLNNEKLFF. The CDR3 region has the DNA TGTGCCAGCAGCTCTCGCCGGGGGGGACTGAATAATGAAAAACTGTTTTTT.

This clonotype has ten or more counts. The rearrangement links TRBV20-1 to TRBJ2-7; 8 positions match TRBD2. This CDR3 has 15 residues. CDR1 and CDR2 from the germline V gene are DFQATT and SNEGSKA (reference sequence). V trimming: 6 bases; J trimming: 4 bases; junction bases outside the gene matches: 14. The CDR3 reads CSAPLATGGPYEQYF. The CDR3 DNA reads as TGCAGTGCCCCCCTCGCGACGGGAGGGCCTTACGAGCAGTACTTC.

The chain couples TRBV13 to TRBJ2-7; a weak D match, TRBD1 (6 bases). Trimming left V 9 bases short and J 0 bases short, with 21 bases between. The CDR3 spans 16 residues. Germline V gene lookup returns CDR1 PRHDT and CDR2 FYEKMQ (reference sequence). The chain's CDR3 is CASARPLLGGSYEQYF. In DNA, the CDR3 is TGTGCCAGTGCTAGGCCCCTCCTAGGGGGCTCCTACGAGCAGTACTTC.

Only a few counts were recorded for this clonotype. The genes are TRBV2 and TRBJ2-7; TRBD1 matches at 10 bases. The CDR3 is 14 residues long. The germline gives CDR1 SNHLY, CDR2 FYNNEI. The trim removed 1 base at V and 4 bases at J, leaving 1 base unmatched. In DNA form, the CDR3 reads TGTGCCAGCAGTGAAGGGGACAGGGGATACGAGCAGTACTTC. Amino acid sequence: CASSEGDRGYEQYF.

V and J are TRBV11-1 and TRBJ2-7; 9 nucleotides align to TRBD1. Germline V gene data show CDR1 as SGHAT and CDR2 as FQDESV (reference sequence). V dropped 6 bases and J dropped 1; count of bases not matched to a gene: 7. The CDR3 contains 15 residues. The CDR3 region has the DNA TGTGCCAGCAGTTCAGCCGGGACAGGGTCCTACGAGCAGTACTTC. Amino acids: CASSSAGTGSYEQYF.

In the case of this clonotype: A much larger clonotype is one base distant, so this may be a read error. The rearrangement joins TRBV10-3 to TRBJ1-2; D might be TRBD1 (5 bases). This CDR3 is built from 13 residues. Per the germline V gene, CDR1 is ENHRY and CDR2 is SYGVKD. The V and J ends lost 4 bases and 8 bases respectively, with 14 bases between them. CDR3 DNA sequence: TGTGCCATCAGTGTGGAGGGGCGAGGCGGCTACACCTTC. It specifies CAISVEGRGGYTF.

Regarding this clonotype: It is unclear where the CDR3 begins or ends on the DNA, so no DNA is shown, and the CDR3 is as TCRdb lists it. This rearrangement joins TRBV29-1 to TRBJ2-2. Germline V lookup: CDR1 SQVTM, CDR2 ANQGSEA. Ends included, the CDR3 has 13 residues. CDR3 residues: CSVDGLRPGSCFF.

CDR3 bases: TGCGCCAGCAGCCAGTACCGGGGGGCGAGCACTGAAGCTTTCTTT. It encodes CASSQYRGASTEAFF. This chain uses TRBV10-2 with TRBJ1-1; D may be TRBD1 (6 bases). CDR3 length equals 15 residues. V was clipped by 6 bases and J by 4 bases, with 18 bases between them. Looked up from germline, CDR1 is WSHSY and CDR2 is SAAADI.

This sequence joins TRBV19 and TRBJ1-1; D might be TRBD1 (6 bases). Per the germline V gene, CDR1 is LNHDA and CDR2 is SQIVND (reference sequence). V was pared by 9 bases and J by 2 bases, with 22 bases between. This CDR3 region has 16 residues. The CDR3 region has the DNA TGTGCCAGCAGCCGACGCGGGGGCCATTTTAACACTGAAGCTTTCTTT. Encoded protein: CASSRRGGHFNTEAFF. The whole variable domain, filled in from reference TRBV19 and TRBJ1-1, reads DGGITQSPKYLFRKEGQNVTLSCEQNLNHDAMYWYRQDPGQGLRLIYYSQIVNDFQKGDIAEGYSVSREKKESFPLTVTSAQKNPTAFYLCASSRRGGHFNTEAFFGQGTRLTVV.

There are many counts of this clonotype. The CDR3 DNA reads as TGTGCCACCAGTGACCACGGGACAGGCGGAAACACCATATATTTT. Protein sequence: CATSDHGTGGNTIYF. This chain joins TRBV24-1 and TRBJ1-3; 8 bases fit TRBD1. The junction had 5 bases not matched to a gene; V was cut back by 4 bases and J by 4 bases. The germline V gene encodes CDR1 KGHDR and CDR2 SFDVKD. This CDR3 has 15 amino acids.

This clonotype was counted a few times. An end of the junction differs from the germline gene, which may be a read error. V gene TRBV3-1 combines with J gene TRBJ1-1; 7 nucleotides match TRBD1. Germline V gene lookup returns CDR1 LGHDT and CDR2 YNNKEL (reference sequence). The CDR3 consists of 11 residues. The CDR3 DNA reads TGTGCCAGCAGCCAAGTGGGACAGACAGACTTT. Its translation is CASSQVGQTDF.

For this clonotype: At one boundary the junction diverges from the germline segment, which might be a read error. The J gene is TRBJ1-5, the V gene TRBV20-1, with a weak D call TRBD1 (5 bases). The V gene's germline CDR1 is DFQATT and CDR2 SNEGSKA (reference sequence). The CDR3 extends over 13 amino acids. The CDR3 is CSVRSAGPQPQHF. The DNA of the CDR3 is TGCAGTGTTAGATCGGCAGGGCCTCAGCCCCAGCATTTT.

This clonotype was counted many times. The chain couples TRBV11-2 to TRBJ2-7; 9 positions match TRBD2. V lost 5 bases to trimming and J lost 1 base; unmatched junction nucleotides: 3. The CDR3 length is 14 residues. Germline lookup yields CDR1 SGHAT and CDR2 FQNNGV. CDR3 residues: CASSLAGLSYEQYF. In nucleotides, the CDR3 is TGTGCCAGCAGCCTAGCGGGGTTATCCTACGAGCAGTACTTC. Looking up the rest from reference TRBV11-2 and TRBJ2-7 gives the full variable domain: EAGVAQSPRYKIIEKRQSVAFWCNPISGHATLYWYQQILGQGPKLLIQFQNNGVVDDSQLPKDRFSAERLKGVDSTLKIQPAKLEDSAVYLCASSLAGLSYEQYFGPGTRLTVT.

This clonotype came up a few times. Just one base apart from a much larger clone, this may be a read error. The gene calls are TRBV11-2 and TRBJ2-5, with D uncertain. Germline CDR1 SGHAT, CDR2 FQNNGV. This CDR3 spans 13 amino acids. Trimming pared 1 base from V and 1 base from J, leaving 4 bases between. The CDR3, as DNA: TGTGCCAGCAGCTTAGTGGTCCAAGAGACCCAGTACTTC. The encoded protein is CASSLVVQETQYF.

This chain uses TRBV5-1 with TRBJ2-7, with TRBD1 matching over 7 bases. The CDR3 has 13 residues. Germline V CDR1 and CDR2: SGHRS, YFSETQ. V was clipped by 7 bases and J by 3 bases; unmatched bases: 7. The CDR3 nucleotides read TGCGCCAGCGGGTCGACAGGGAACTACGAGCAGTACTTC. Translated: CASGSTGNYEQYF.